This T cell receptor beta chain stems from a study of cytomegalovirus exposure and HLA in healthy donors. Study details: Drawn from HLA-typed donors, about 85 million unique TCRs were held in an early data release.

Study-wide results and limits: In a later analysis, DRB1 alleles had the most associated TCRs; HLA-C alleles the fewest. The study labeled fewer than 200 TCR beta chains cytomegalovirus-associated.

Regarding this clone: Its antigen is as yet unknown.

Primers for the PCR totalled 60 Vbeta and 13 Jbeta. TCRdb keeps only in-frame clones here, not all; method: immunoSEQ multiplex PCR. Of about 100,000 clones in the sample, roughly 80% are singletons; the top ten hold under 8%. Trimming left V 1 base short and J 5 bases short, with 9 bases between. Germline V gene data show CDR1 as SGHTA and CDR2 as FQGNSA. The CDR3 consists of 13 residues. Sequences were obtained from PBMCs. The chain links TRBV7-2 to TRBJ2-7; D ambiguous. This sequence originates from a man aged 50 or older in good health and CMV-seropositive. The CDR3 coding sequence is TGTGCCAGCAGCTTAGTTGGGCTCCACGAGCAGTACTTC. This codes for CASSLVGLHEQYF. The full variable domain, completed using reference TRBV7-2 and TRBJ2-7, is GAGVSQSPSNKVTEKGKDVELRCDPISGHTALYWYRQSLGQGLEFLIYFQGNSAPDKSGLPSDRFSAERTGGSVSTLTIQRTQQEDSAVYLCASSLVGLHEQYFGPGTRLTVT.